This TCR beta chain derives from a study of T cell changes during pregnancy in multiple sclerosis. The CDR3 totals 16 residues. With V trimmed by 6 bases and J by 5 bases, 13 bases remained unmatched. CDR1 SGHRS and CDR2 YFSETQ come from the germline V gene. TCRdb keeps only in-frame clones here, not all; method: immunoSEQ multiplex PCR. The data contain 27,000 or so clones, 88% of them singletons. The chain employs TRBV5-1 and TRBJ2-3; 9 bases line up with TRBD2. The source is a female donor with multiple sclerosis, enrolled in a pregnancy study. Sequencing was performed on CD8+ T cells from peripheral blood mononuclear cells, taken in the second trimester of pregnancy. CDR3 nucleotide sequence: TGCGCCAGCACCTTAATAGCGGGGGCTGAGGAAGATACGCAGTATTTT. Its protein product is CASTLIAGAEEDTQYF.